The 8 T cell receptor beta chains reported below all come from one sample, sequenced in a study of PD-1 blockade in classical Hodgkin lymphoma. Assay: immunoSEQ multiplex PCR; the TCRdb copy retains only in-frame clones and omits some. The table records several thousand clones, 67% of them present only once. Time point described: cycle 4 day 1 (C4D1), after 5 to 7 weeks of nivolumab. Each and every patient relapsed after autologous stem cell transplantation, and patients got differing brentuximab vedotin exposure. The source was peripheral blood mononuclear cells (PBMCs), collected before the fourth cycle of nivolumab. Receptors were obtained from a human donor with classical Hodgkin lymphoma.

V is TRBV6-5 and J is TRBJ1-6, with a weak D call TRBD1 (6 bases). V lost 8 bases and J lost 2, with 13 bases in between. Germline assignment: CDR1 MNHEY and CDR2 SVGAGI. This CDR3 contains 15 residues. The CDR3 reads CASGLQGPYNSPLHF. The CDR3 DNA reads TGTGCCAGCGGATTACAGGGCCCCTATAATTCACCCCTCCACTTT.

Turning to this clone: This sample also contains other DNA sequences that code for the same CDR3. The V gene is TRBV18, the J gene TRBJ2-1; D not resolved. The V and J ends lost 6 bases and 10 bases respectively, with 10 bases between them. The CDR3 runs 11 residues. Germline CDR1 KGHSH, CDR2 LQKENI. CDR3 protein: CASSPRQEQFF. CDR3 DNA sequence: TGTGCCAGCTCGCCCCGGCAAGAGCAGTTCTTC.

V is TRBV10-2 and J is TRBJ2-7; D ambiguous. V was trimmed by 7 bases and J by 7 bases, leaving 17 bases between them. The germline CDR1 and CDR2 sequences are WSHSY and SAAADI. This CDR3 contains 13 residues. CDR3 sequence reads: CASKLPALSEQYF. CDR3 in DNA: TGCGCCAGCAAGCTACCGGCCCTTTCTGAGCAGTACTTC.

This clone has only a few counts. V usage is TRBV6-6 and J usage is TRBJ2-7; 11 nucleotides line up with TRBD2. The CDR3 covers 14 residues. V lost 5 bases and J lost 5; bases outside the gene matches: 5. Germline assignment: CDR1 MNHNY and CDR2 SVGAGI (reference sequence). This CDR3 is CASSKLAGVNEQYF. CDR3 DNA: TGTGCCAGCAGTAAACTAGCGGGAGTAAACGAGCAGTACTTC.

The V call is TRBV28, the J call TRBJ1-2; weak D call: TRBD1 (5 bases). The CDR3 runs to 12 residues. V was pared by 3 bases and J by 6 bases, with 8 bases between. Germline CDR1 and CDR2: MDHEN and SYDVKM. The CDR3: CASSLAGHGYTF. CDR3 DNA: TGTGCCAGCAGTTTGGCAGGGCATGGCTACACCTTC.

V is TRBV28 and J is TRBJ2-3, with D possibly TRBD2 on 6 matching bases. Per germline, CDR1 MDHEN and CDR2 SYDVKM. Deletions cut 5 bases from V and 1 base from J, with 13 bases between. The length of the CDR3 is 15 residues. The CDR3 nucleotides are TGTGCCAGCAGTCCTCGGGAGTCGGGCACAGATACGCAGTATTTT. Translated, it gives CASSPRESGTDTQYF. Combining the CDR3 with reference TRBV28 and TRBJ2-3 gives the whole variable domain DVKVTQSSRYLVKRTGEKVFLECVQDMDHENMFWYRQDPGLGLRLIYFSYDVKMKEKGDIPEGYSVSREKKERFSLILESASTNQTSMYLCASSPRESGTDTQYFGPGTRLTVL.

The chain links TRBV6-5 to TRBJ2-1; D could derive from TRBD1 or TRBD2 (6 bases each). CDR3 size: 14 residues. V lost 4 bases and J lost 9, with 16 bases in between. Germline CDR1 reads MNHEY; CDR2 reads SVGAGI. The CDR3 DNA sequence: TGTGCCAGCAGTTGGAGAATGGGGGGCGGTGAGCAGTTCTTC. It yields the protein CASSWRMGGGEQFF.

This clone was found once. Its ends do not fully match the called genes, so a read error is possible. Other DNA sequences in this sample translate to the same CDR3. The chain has TRBV6-5 and TRBJ2-7, with D perhaps matching TRBD1 (6 bases). Per germline, CDR1 MNHEY and CDR2 SVGAGI. The CDR3 extends over 13 amino acids. This chain's CDR3 is CASSYRVYYEQYF. The CDR3 DNA reads TGTGCTAGCAGTTACAGGGTCTACTACGAGCAGTACTTC.